One TCR beta chain is described in this entry. Its antigen remains unknown. Libraries were prepared by immunoSEQ multiplex PCR; TCRdb keeps only in-frame clonotypes and omits some of them. This table holds about 210,000 clones, 94% found once. The source of the sample is a study of T cell responses to AZD1222 COVID-19 vaccine. Overall study findings and caveats: Among the donors, most were white British and more were female, and clonal diversity was possibly underestimated. Of spike-specific TCRs, nearly half reportedly target regions left unmutated in variants. Only 5 or 6 individuals given AZD1222 were seropositive at baseline. Repertoires were obtained only post-peak T cell response.

This TCR was recovered from an adult who received the MenACWY meningococcal vaccine as a control. The sequencing used peripheral blood, collected 28 days after the second dose of the MenACWY control vaccine.

CDR3: CASTERSTDTQYF. Written as DNA, the CDR3 is TGCGCCAGCACAGAGCGGAGCACAGATACGCAGTATTTT. The V call is TRBV5-1, the J call TRBJ2-3; D might be TRBD2 (5 bases). Germline assignment: CDR1 SGHRS and CDR2 YFSETQ. Trimming took 6 bases from V and 0 from J, leaving 8 bases between them. This CDR3 has 13 amino acids.